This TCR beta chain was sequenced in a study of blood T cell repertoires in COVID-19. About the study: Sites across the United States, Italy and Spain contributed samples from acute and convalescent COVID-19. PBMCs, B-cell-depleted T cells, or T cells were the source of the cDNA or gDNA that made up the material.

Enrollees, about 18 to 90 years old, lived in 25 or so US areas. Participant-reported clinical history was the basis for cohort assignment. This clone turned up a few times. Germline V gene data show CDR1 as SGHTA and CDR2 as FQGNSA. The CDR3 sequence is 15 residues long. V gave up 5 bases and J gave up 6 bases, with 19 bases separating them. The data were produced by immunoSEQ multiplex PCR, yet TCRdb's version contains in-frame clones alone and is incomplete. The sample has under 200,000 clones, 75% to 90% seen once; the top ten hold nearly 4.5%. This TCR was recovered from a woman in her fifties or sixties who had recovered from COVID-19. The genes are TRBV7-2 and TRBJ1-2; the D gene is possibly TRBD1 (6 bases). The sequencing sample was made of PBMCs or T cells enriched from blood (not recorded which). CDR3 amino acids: CASSRPGTRTNGYTF. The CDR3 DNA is TGTGCCAGCAGCCGTCCCGGGACAAGAACTAATGGCTACACCTTC.